The 14 T cell receptor beta chains listed next were all sequenced from one sample in a study of T-cell memory formation after mild COVID-19. TCRdb fed the 5' RACE reads into MiXCR, producing one record per CDR3 protein. The sample lists roughly 320,000 distinct CDR3 sequences; around 30% were seen once. Material for sequencing was PBMCs or a T cell subset sorted from them (not recorded which). All receptors derive from an adult woman who had mild COVID-19 (a few samples of this study predate the infection). Cell type and time point are not known.

This clonotype was seen a few times. V usage is TRBV9 and J usage is TRBJ2-3; tentative D call: TRBD1 (7 bases). The germline V and J ends were trimmed by 3 bases and 6 bases, with 26 bases remaining between them. CDR1 SGDLS and CDR2 YYNGEE come from the germline V gene. The length of the CDR3 is 18 residues. As DNA, the CDR3 is TGTGCCAGCAGCGGAGACCTGAAGGGGGCGGGGACGGGGGATACGCAGTATTTT. Its translation: CASSGDLKGAGTGDTQYF.

In its sample, this clonotype was seen many times. V gene TRBV12-3 or TRBV12-4 combines with J gene TRBJ2-3; D is undetermined. The V and J ends lost 2 bases and 1 base respectively, with 7 bases between them. The CDR3 loop spans 14 amino acids. The CDR3 bases are TGTGCCAGCAGTTTACGGCAGGGCACAGATACGCAGTATTTT. It yields the protein CASSLRQGTDTQYF.

This chain joins TRBV5-1 and TRBJ2-7; TRBD2 aligns across 8 bases. This CDR3 spans 15 amino acids. The trim removed 6 bases at V and 7 bases at J, leaving 15 bases unmatched. Germline CDR1 and CDR2: SGHRS and YFSETQ. The CDR3 DNA reads TGCGCCAGCACCCCTGCGGGGGGTCCCGTTATTGAGCAGTACTTC. Residues: CASTPAGGPVIEQYF.

V and J are TRBV20-1 and TRBJ1-2; D is undetermined. Deletions cut 0 bases from V and 7 bases from J, with 12 bases between. The CDR3 spans 13 residues. In germline, CDR1 is DFQATT, CDR2 SNEGSKA (reference sequence). Here the CDR3 DNA reads TGCAGTGCTAGAGATAGAACAGATGGTGGCTACACCTTC. Encoded protein: CSARDRTDGGYTF.

The chain couples TRBV7-2 to TRBJ1-2; no clear D gene. The V gene lost 1 base and the J gene lost 4 bases, with 10 bases spanning the gap. The CDR3 is 14 residues long. Germline V gives CDR1 SGHTA, CDR2 FQGNSA. CDR3 amino acids: CASSLDSLTYGYTF. The CDR3 DNA is TGTGCCAGCAGCTTAGACAGCCTTACCTATGGCTACACCTTC. The full variable domain, its missing parts supplied by reference TRBV7-2 and TRBJ1-2, is GAGVSQSPSNKVTEKGKDVELRCDPISGHTALYWYRQSLGQGLEFLIYFQGNSAPDKSGLPSDRFSAERTGGSVSTLTIQRTQQEDSAVYLCASSLDSLTYGYTFGSGTRLTVV.

This rearrangement joins TRBV27 to TRBJ1-1, with 9 bases fitting TRBD1. The CDR3 totals 15 residues. V shed 6 bases and J 1 base; nucleotides not matched to a gene: 6. Germline CDR1 is MNHEY and CDR2 is SMNVEV (reference sequence). CDR3 DNA sequence: TGTGCCAGCAGGACCGGACAGGGGACGAACACTGAAGCTTTCTTT. Its translation is CASRTGQGTNTEAFF.

The chain combines TRBV20-1 with TRBJ2-3, with D maybe TRBD1 (6 bases). The CDR3 spans 15 residues. Germline V lookup: CDR1 DFQATT, CDR2 SNEGSKA (reference sequence). V lost 0 bases and J lost 2, with 12 bases in between. CDR3 region: CSAREGATHTDTQYF. For the CDR3, the DNA is TGCAGTGCTAGAGAGGGGGCGACCCACACAGATACGCAGTATTTT.

The table lists this clonotype with many counts. The rearrangement links TRBV5-1 to TRBJ2-2, with 10 bases identical to TRBD1. This CDR3 is built from 19 residues. Germline V gene data show CDR1 as SGHRS and CDR2 as YFSETQ. Trimming removed 4 bases from V and 1 base from J; junction bases left unmatched: 13. CDR3 in amino acids: CASSGPGQGPLLNTGELFF. Here the CDR3 DNA reads TGCGCCAGCAGCGGTCCGGGACAGGGGCCCCTATTGAACACCGGGGAGCTGTTTTTT.

CDR3 region: CASSLEGAGNTEAFF. Here the CDR3 DNA reads TGTGCCAGCAGTTTAGAAGGGGCGGGGAACACTGAAGCTTTCTTT. The gene calls are TRBV12-3 or TRBV12-4 and TRBJ1-1, with D maybe TRBD1 (5 bases). Trimming removed 1 base at V and 1 base at J, with 10 bases between. The CDR3 loop spans 15 amino acids.

This clonotype was detected only a few times. This chain links TRBV6-5 with TRBJ1-2; tentatively, D is TRBD1 (5 bases). Between the trimmed V and J ends, which lost 11 bases and 8 bases, there was a span of 21 bases. The CDR3 spans 13 residues. In germline, CDR1 is MNHEY, CDR2 SVGAGI. The CDR3 DNA sequence: TGTGCCTCTCAGAGGACTCACTGGGGCGGCTACACCTTC. This gives the protein CASQRTHWGGYTF.

V and J are TRBV4-1 and TRBJ2-7, with no clear D. Germline values: CDR1 MGHRA, CDR2 YSYEKL. This CDR3 region has 13 residues. The V end was cut by 3 bases, the J end by 2 bases, with 8 bases between. This CDR3 reads CASSHGSPYEQYF. CDR3 sequence (DNA): TGCGCCAGCAGCCACGGCAGTCCCTACGAGCAGTACTTC.

A single count supports this clonotype. The DNA is left out, because the CDR3 cannot be placed on it with certainty; the CDR3 is given as TCRdb lists it. The chain combines TRBV4-2 with TRBJ2-7; the table's TRBD1 call for D was not verified on the DNA. The CDR3 spans 15 residues, counting both ends. Germline CDR1 reads LGHNA; CDR2 reads YNFKEQ. The CDR3: CASSTSGGSSYEQYF.

This clonotype has ten or more counts. This chain connects TRBV5-1 to TRBJ1-1; a weak D match, TRBD1 (5 bases). V was clipped by 4 bases and J by 1 base, with 14 bases between them. The V gene's germline CDR1 is SGHRS and CDR2 YFSETQ. The CDR3 consists of 15 residues. The CDR3 nucleotides read TGCGCCAGCAGCCCTATGGTCAGGGAGAACACTGAAGCTTTCTTT. Translation gives CASSPMVRENTEAFF.

This clonotype has just one count. The gene calls are TRBV4-1 and TRBJ1-2; a weak D match, TRBD1 (6 bases). The CDR3 contains 15 residues. Per germline, CDR1 MGHRA and CDR2 YSYEKL. The V end lost 2 bases, the J end lost 4 bases, and 14 bases lay between the germline ends. CDR3 sequence (DNA): TGCGCCAGCAGCCAACATACAGGGCCGGTCTATGGCTACACCTTC. Its translation is CASSQHTGPVYGYTF.